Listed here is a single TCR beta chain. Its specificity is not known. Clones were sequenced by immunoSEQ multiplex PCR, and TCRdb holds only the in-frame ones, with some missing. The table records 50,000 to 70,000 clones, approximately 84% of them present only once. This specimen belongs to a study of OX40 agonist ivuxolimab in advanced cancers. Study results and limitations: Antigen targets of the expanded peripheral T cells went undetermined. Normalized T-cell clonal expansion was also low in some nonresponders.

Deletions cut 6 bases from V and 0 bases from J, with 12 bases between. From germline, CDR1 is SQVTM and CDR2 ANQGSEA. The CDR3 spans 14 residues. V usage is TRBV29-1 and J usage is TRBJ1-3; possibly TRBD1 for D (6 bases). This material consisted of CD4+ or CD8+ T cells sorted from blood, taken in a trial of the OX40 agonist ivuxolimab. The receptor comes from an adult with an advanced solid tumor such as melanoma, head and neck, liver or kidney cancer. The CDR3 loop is CSVSDSLSGNTIYF. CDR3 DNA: TGCAGCGTATCGGACAGCCTCTCTGGAAACACCATATATTTT. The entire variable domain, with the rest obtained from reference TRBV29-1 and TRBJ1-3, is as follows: SAVISQKPSRDICQRGTSLTIQCQVDSQVTMMFWYRQQPGQSLTLIATANQGSEATYESGFVIDKFPISRPNLTFSTLTVSNMSPEDSSIYLCSVSDSLSGNTIYFGEGSWLTVV.